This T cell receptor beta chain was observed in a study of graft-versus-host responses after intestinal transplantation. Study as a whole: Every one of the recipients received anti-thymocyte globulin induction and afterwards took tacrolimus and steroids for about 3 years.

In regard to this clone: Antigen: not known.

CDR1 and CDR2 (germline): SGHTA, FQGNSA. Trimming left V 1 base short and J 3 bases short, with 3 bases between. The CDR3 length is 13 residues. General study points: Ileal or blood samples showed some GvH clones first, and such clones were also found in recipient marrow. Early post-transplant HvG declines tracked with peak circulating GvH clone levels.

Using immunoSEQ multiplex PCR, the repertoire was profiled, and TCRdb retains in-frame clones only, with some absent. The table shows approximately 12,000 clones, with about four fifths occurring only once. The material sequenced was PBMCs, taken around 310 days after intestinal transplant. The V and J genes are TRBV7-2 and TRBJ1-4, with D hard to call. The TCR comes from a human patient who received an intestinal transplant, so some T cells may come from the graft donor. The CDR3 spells CASSLGANEKLFF. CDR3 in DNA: TGTGCCAGCAGCTTAGGAGCTAATGAAAAACTGTTTTTT.